A selection of T cell receptor beta chains follows, all from one sample in a study of blood T cell repertoires in COVID-19. The data were produced by immunoSEQ multiplex PCR, yet TCRdb's version contains in-frame clones alone and is incomplete. The table records approximately 220,000 clones, around 89% of them present only once. The sample was PBMCs or T cells enriched from blood (not recorded which). The receptors shown here come from a woman under 30 in a cohort exposed to, infected with or recovered from COVID-19 (not recorded which). The CDR3 runs from the conserved cysteine through the conserved F or W. Each record gives: J gene, D gene, clone size, V gene, CDR3 protein, CDR3 DNA. D genes are given only for firm matches. Size values are once, few and many counts, or a class for expanded clones, and some rows have none.

j_call: TRBJ2-4; d_call: TRBD2; clone_size: -; v_call: TRBV4-1; cdr3_aa: CASSQESLAGPSLRKNIQYF; cdr3_nt: TGCGCCAGCAGCCAAGAGTCGCTAGCGGGACCCTCGCTCCGCAAAAACATTCAGTACTTC
j_call: TRBJ2-7; d_call: TRBD1; clone_size: -; v_call: TRBV7-9; cdr3_aa: CASSPRGYEQYF; cdr3_nt: TGTGCCAGCAGCCCCAGGGGGTACGAGCAGTACTTC
j_call: TRBJ1-4; d_call: TRBD1; clone_size: -; v_call: TRBV5-1; cdr3_aa: CASSWGTGANEKLFF; cdr3_nt: TGCGCCAGCAGCTGGGGGACAGGGGCAAATGAAAAACTGTTTTTT
j_call: TRBJ1-2; d_call: TRBD1; clone_size: once; v_call: TRBV3-1/TRBV3-2; cdr3_aa: CASSHRGQGNYGYTF; cdr3_nt: TGTGCCAGCAGCCACCGGGGACAGGGCAACTATGGCTACACCTTC
j_call: TRBJ1-2; d_call: -; clone_size: -; v_call: TRBV29-1; cdr3_aa: CSVVWAANYGYTF; cdr3_nt: TGCAGCGTTGTGTGGGCAGCAAACTATGGCTACACCTTC
j_call: TRBJ2-1; d_call: TRBD2; clone_size: -; v_call: TRBV30; cdr3_aa: CAWAGLEQFF; cdr3_nt: TGTGCCTGGGCGGGACTAGAGCAGTTCTTC
j_call: TRBJ1-4; d_call: -; clone_size: -; v_call: TRBV10-3; cdr3_aa: CAISDTGSTNEKLFF; cdr3_nt: TGTGCCATCAGTGATACAGGGTCAACTAATGAAAAACTGTTTTTT
j_call: TRBJ1-1; d_call: -; clone_size: -; v_call: TRBV6-5; cdr3_aa: CASNLQMNTEAFF; cdr3_nt: TGTGCCAGCAATTTACAGATGAACACTGAAGCTTTCTTT
j_call: TRBJ2-1; d_call: TRBD2; clone_size: -; v_call: TRBV14; cdr3_aa: CASRRTSRQIEQFF; cdr3_nt: TGTGCCAGCCGCAGGACTAGCCGTCAGATCGAGCAGTTCTTC
j_call: TRBJ2-2; d_call: TRBD2; clone_size: -; v_call: TRBV9; cdr3_aa: CASSVGQREGDTGELFF; cdr3_nt: TGTGCCAGCAGCGTAGGCCAGCGGGAGGGCGACACCGGGGAGCTGTTTTTT
j_call: TRBJ1-1; d_call: -; clone_size: once; v_call: TRBV2; cdr3_aa: CASSADTNTEAFF; cdr3_nt: TGTGCCAGCAGCGCGGATACTAACACTGAAGCTTTCTTT
j_call: TRBJ2-7; d_call: -; clone_size: -; v_call: TRBV21-1; cdr3_aa: CASSKARTGVRYEQYF; cdr3_nt: TGTGCCAGCAGCAAAGCCCGGACAGGGGTCAGGTACGAGCAGTACTTC
j_call: TRBJ2-1; d_call: -; clone_size: -; v_call: TRBV18; cdr3_aa: CASSPQGLTSYNEQFF; cdr3_nt: TGTGCCAGCTCACCCCAGGGGCTCACCTCCTACAATGAGCAGTTCTTC
j_call: TRBJ1-1; d_call: -; clone_size: -; v_call: TRBV7-9; cdr3_aa: CASSVPGDWTEAFF; cdr3_nt: TGTGCCAGCAGCGTCCCAGGGGATTGGACTGAAGCTTTCTTT
j_call: TRBJ1-6; d_call: TRBD1; clone_size: -; v_call: TRBV6-6; cdr3_aa: CASSSRQGESPLHF; cdr3_nt: TGTGCCAGCAGCTCTAGACAGGGAGAATCACCCCTCCACTTT
j_call: TRBJ1-5; d_call: -; clone_size: once; v_call: TRBV18; cdr3_aa: CASSPQAGAGQPQHF; cdr3_nt: TGTGCCAGCTCACCACAAGCGGGGGCAGGACAGCCCCAGCATTTT
j_call: TRBJ2-2; d_call: TRBD1; clone_size: -; v_call: TRBV24-1; cdr3_aa: CATGDRVNTGELFF; cdr3_nt: TGTGCCACCGGAGACAGGGTGAACACCGGGGAGCTGTTTTTT
j_call: TRBJ2-7; d_call: -; clone_size: -; v_call: TRBV5-5; cdr3_aa: CASSRRGGFEQYF; cdr3_nt: TGTGCCAGCAGCCGCAGGGGCGGATTCGAGCAGTACTTC
j_call: TRBJ1-5; d_call: -; clone_size: -; v_call: TRBV19; cdr3_aa: CASSIDRGASNQPQHF; cdr3_nt: TGTGCCAGTAGTATTGATCGGGGGGCAAGCAATCAGCCCCAGCATTTT
j_call: TRBJ2-3; d_call: -; clone_size: -; v_call: TRBV16; cdr3_aa: CASSLAPGASTDTQYF; cdr3_nt: TGTGCCAGCAGCCTAGCCCCCGGAGCTAGCACAGATACGCAGTATTTT
j_call: TRBJ1-1; d_call: TRBD1; clone_size: few; v_call: TRBV14; cdr3_aa: CASRDRVNTEAFF; cdr3_nt: TGTGCCAGTAGGGACAGAGTGAACACTGAAGCTTTCTTT
j_call: TRBJ2-2; d_call: -; clone_size: few; v_call: TRBV4-2; cdr3_aa: CASSQDRQTNTGELFF; cdr3_nt: TGTGCCAGCAGCCAAGATCGTCAGACGAACACCGGGGAGCTGTTTTTT
j_call: TRBJ1-6; d_call: -; clone_size: once; v_call: TRBV27; cdr3_aa: CASSRAYNSPLHF; cdr3_nt: TGTGCCAGCAGTCGGGCCTATAATTCACCCCTCCACTTT
j_call: TRBJ1-2; d_call: TRBD1; clone_size: -; v_call: TRBV19; cdr3_aa: CASRNGQGAIRDGYTF; cdr3_nt: TGTGCCAGTAGGAACGGGCAGGGGGCAATTAGAGATGGCTACACCTTC
j_call: TRBJ1-5; d_call: -; clone_size: -; v_call: TRBV27; cdr3_aa: CASSPHRADYSNQPQHF; cdr3_nt: TGTGCCAGCAGCCCCCATAGGGCAGACTATAGCAATCAGCCCCAGCATTTT
j_call: TRBJ1-2; d_call: TRBD1; clone_size: -; v_call: TRBV5-6; cdr3_aa: CASSLGTGLANYGYTF; cdr3_nt: TGTGCCAGCAGCTTAGGGACAGGCCTAGCTAACTATGGCTACACCTTC
j_call: TRBJ2-5; d_call: TRBD2; clone_size: -; v_call: TRBV7-3; cdr3_aa: CASSLGGSRQETQYF; cdr3_nt: TGTGCCAGCAGCTTGGGCGGGAGCAGGCAAGAGACCCAGTACTTC
j_call: TRBJ1-4; d_call: TRBD1; clone_size: -; v_call: TRBV3-1/TRBV3-2; cdr3_aa: CASSLQGANEKLFF; cdr3_nt: TGTGCCAGCAGCTTACAGGGGGCTAATGAAAAACTGTTTTTT
j_call: TRBJ1-2; d_call: -; clone_size: -; v_call: TRBV12-2; cdr3_aa: CASRLADRERGYTF; cdr3_nt: TGTGCAAGTCGCTTAGCAGACAGGGAGCGTGGCTACACCTTC
j_call: TRBJ2-1; d_call: TRBD1; clone_size: -; v_call: TRBV6-5; cdr3_aa: CASSSPGTGYVEQFF; cdr3_nt: TGTGCCAGCAGTTCACCCGGGACAGGGTATGTTGAGCAGTTCTTC
j_call: TRBJ2-7; d_call: TRBD2; clone_size: -; v_call: TRBV6-4; cdr3_aa: CASSLGLGSTYEQYF; cdr3_nt: TGTGCCAGCAGCCTAGGACTAGGGTCGACGTACGAGCAGTACTTC
j_call: TRBJ2-1; d_call: TRBD2; clone_size: -; v_call: TRBV25-1; cdr3_aa: CASGGIGGSDNEQFF; cdr3_nt: TGTGCCAGCGGCGGCATCGGGGGGAGCGACAATGAGCAGTTCTTC
j_call: TRBJ2-2; d_call: -; clone_size: -; v_call: TRBV3-1/TRBV3-2; cdr3_aa: CASSQEGGTGELFF; cdr3_nt: TGTGCCAGCAGCCAAGAAGGAGGAACCGGGGAGCTGTTTTTT
j_call: TRBJ1-2; d_call: -; clone_size: few; v_call: TRBV28; cdr3_aa: CASSYPPWGGFGYTF; cdr3_nt: TGTGCCAGCAGTTATCCCCCGTGGGGAGGGTTTGGCTACACCTTC
j_call: TRBJ1-1; d_call: -; clone_size: -; v_call: TRBV7-3; cdr3_aa: CASSLGRETEAFF; cdr3_nt: TGTGCCAGCAGCTTAGGACGGGAGACTGAAGCTTTCTTT
j_call: TRBJ1-2; d_call: TRBD1; clone_size: -; v_call: TRBV5-5; cdr3_aa: CASSYNPRQGANYGYTF; cdr3_nt: TGTGCCAGCAGCTATAACCCCCGCCAGGGGGCTAACTATGGCTACACCTTC
j_call: TRBJ2-3; d_call: -; clone_size: -; v_call: TRBV6-5; cdr3_aa: CASSPGQSTDTQYF; cdr3_nt: TGTGCCAGCAGTCCAGGGCAAAGCACAGATACGCAGTATTTT
j_call: TRBJ1-6; d_call: -; clone_size: -; v_call: TRBV30; cdr3_aa: CAWSAVVTPLHF; cdr3_nt: TGTGCCTGGAGCGCGGTAGTAACCCCCCTCCACTTT
j_call: TRBJ2-3; d_call: -; clone_size: -; v_call: TRBV24-1; cdr3_aa: CATSDLHGQGVTDTQYF; cdr3_nt: TGTGCCACCAGTGATTTGCATGGTCAGGGCGTTACAGATACGCAGTATTTT
j_call: TRBJ1-3; d_call: TRBD1; clone_size: -; v_call: TRBV9; cdr3_aa: CASSLGGTGVYSGNTIYF; cdr3_nt: TGTGCCAGCAGCCTCGGCGGGACAGGGGTTTACTCTGGAAACACCATATATTTT
j_call: TRBJ1-2; d_call: TRBD1; clone_size: -; v_call: TRBV5-1; cdr3_aa: CASSTGQGVSGYTF; cdr3_nt: TGCGCCAGCAGCACCGGACAGGGGGTTAGTGGCTACACCTTC
j_call: TRBJ2-1; d_call: -; clone_size: -; v_call: TRBV7-6; cdr3_aa: CASSLYQGIVDEQFF; cdr3_nt: TGTGCCAGCAGCTTATACCAGGGGATCGTCGATGAGCAGTTCTTC
j_call: TRBJ2-7; d_call: TRBD1; clone_size: -; v_call: TRBV5-4; cdr3_aa: CASSSMRGQGIRYEQYF; cdr3_nt: TGTGCCAGCAGCTCGATGAGGGGACAGGGAATAAGATACGAGCAGTACTTC